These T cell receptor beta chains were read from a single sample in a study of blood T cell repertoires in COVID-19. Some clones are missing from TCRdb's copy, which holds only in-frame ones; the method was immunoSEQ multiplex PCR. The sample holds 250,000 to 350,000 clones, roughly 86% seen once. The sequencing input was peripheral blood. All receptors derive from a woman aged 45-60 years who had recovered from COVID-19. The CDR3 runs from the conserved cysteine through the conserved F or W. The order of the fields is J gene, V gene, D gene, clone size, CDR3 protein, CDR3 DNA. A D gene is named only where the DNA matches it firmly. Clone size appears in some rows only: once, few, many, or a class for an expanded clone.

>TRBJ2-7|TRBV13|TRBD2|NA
CASSQNSGNSYEQYF
TGTGCCAGCAGCCAAAATAGCGGGAACTCCTACGAGCAGTACTTC
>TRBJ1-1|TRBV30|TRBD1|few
CAWSENRGWDTEAFF
TGTGCCTGGAGTGAGAACAGGGGTTGGGACACTGAAGCTTTCTTT
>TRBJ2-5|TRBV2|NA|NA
CASSGREFIGETQYF
TGTGCCAGCAGTGGGAGGGAATTTATTGGGGAGACCCAGTACTTC
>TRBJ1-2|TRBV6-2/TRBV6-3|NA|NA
CASSATLVAYGYTF
TGTGCCAGCAGCGCCACGCTGGTAGCGTATGGCTACACCTTC
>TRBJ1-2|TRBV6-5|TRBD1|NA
CASSRQGQGYTF
TGTGCCAGCAGCAGACAGGGTCAAGGCTACACCTTC
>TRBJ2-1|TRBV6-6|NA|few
CASSPELGQVTYNEQFF
TGTGCCAGCAGTCCCGAGTTGGGGCAGGTGACCTACAATGAGCAGTTCTTC
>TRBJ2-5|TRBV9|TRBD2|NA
CASSPQHPSSSGRETQYF
TGTGCCAGCAGCCCTCAACACCCATCCTCTAGCGGGAGAGAGACCCAGTACTTC
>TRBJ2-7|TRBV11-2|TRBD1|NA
CASSLGRGRLVYEQYF
TGTGCCAGCAGCTTAGGCAGGGGGCGGTTGGTGTACGAGCAGTACTTC
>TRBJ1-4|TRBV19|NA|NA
CASSIVPVATNEKLFF
TGTGCCAGTAGTATAGTTCCGGTTGCAACTAATGAAAAACTGTTTTTT
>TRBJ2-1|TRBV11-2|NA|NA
CASSFLKRKLGNEQFF
TGTGCCAGCAGCTTCCTAAAGCGGAAGTTGGGCAATGAGCAGTTCTTC
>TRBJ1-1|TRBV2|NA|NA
CASTAGPNTEAFF
TGTGCCAGCACCGCGGGTCCGAACACTGAAGCTTTCTTT
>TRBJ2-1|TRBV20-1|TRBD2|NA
CSASSGGRVEQFF
TGCAGTGCTAGTAGCGGGGGGCGAGTTGAGCAGTTCTTC
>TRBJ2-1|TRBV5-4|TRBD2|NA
CASSSGLAGGSYNEQFF
TGTGCCAGCAGTTCCGGACTAGCGGGGGGCTCCTACAATGAGCAGTTCTTC
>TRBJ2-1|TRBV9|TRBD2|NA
CASSVGGLAQGEQFF
TGTGCCAGCAGCGTAGGAGGACTAGCTCAGGGTGAGCAGTTCTTC
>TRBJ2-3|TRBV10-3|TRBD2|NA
CAIRGLAGTTDTQYF
TGTGCCATCAGAGGACTAGCGGGGACCACAGATACGCAGTATTTT
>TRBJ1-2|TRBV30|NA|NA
CAWDGGVIYGYTF
TGTGCCTGGGACGGGGGGGTTATCTATGGCTACACCTTC
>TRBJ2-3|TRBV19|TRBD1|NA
CASSIGPDRLSPTDTQYF
TGTGCCAGTAGTATAGGTCCGGACAGGCTTTCTCCCACAGATACGCAGTATTTT
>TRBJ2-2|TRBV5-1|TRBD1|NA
CASSLFGTGVPGELFF
TGCGCCAGCAGCTTATTTGGGACAGGGGTTCCCGGGGAGCTGTTTTTT
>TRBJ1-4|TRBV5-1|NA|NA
CASSLGRTEEKLFF
TGCGCCAGCAGCTTGGGGAGGACGGAGGAAAAACTGTTTTTT
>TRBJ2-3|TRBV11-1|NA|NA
CASSFRKPHTDTQYF
TGTGCCAGCAGCTTCAGGAAGCCACACACAGATACGCAGTATTTT
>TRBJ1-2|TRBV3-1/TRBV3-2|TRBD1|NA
CASSQGDRGVGYTF
TGTGCCAGCAGCCAAGGGGACAGGGGAGTTGGCTACACCTTC
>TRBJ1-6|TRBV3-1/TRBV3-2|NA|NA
CASSQDDWYSYNSPLHF
TGTGCCAGCAGCCAAGATGACTGGTACTCCTATAATTCACCCCTCCACTTT
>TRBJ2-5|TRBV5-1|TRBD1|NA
CASSLGQGVQETQYF
TGCGCCAGCAGCTTAGGACAGGGAGTCCAAGAGACCCAGTACTTC
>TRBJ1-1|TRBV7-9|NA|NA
CASSPSGRERPGAEAFF
TGTGCCAGCAGCCCTTCGGGGCGGGAGAGGCCGGGCGCTGAAGCTTTCTTT
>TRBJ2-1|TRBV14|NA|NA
CASSQDLRGISEQFF
TGTGCCAGCAGCCAAGATCTCAGGGGAATAAGTGAGCAGTTCTTC
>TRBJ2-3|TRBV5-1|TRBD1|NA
CASSPRQGGTDTQYF
TGCGCCAGCAGCCCCCGACAGGGTGGAACAGATACGCAGTATTTT
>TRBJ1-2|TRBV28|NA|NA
CASRETYTGKANYGYTF
TGTGCCAGTCGAGAAACTTACACAGGAAAAGCTAACTATGGCTACACCTTC
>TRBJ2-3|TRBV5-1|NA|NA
CASSLGRDTDTQYF
TGCGCCAGCAGCCTAGGACGGGACACAGATACGCAGTATTTT
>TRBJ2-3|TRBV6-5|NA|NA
CAARWAESTDTQYF
TGTGCCGCTCGGTGGGCAGAGAGCACAGATACGCAGTATTTT
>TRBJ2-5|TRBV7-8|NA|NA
CASSSGLTQETQYF
TGTGCCAGCAGCTCAGGACTGACCCAAGAGACCCAGTACTTC
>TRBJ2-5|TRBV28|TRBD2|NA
CASSLAGGPRETQYF
TGTGCCAGCAGTTTAGCGGGGGGGCCAAGGGAGACCCAGTACTTC
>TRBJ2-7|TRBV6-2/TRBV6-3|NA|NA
CASSYGGTEGYEQYF
TGTGCCAGCAGTTACGGGGGGACAGAAGGCTACGAGCAGTACTTC
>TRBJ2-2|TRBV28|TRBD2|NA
CASSLAGGPSTGELFF
TGTGCCAGCAGTTTAGCGGGAGGGCCGTCCACCGGGGAGCTGTTTTTT
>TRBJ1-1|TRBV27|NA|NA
CASSSGDYTEAFF
TGTGCCAGCAGTTCGGGAGATTACACTGAAGCTTTCTTT
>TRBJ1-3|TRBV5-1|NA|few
CASSVSDSRGNTIYF
TGCGCCAGCAGCGTAAGCGACAGTCGAGGAAACACCATATATTTT
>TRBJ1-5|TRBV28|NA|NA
CASSLGGQRNQPQHF
TGTGCCAGCAGTTTAGGGGGCCAACGCAATCAGCCCCAGCATTTT
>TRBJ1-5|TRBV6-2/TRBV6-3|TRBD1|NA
CASSVGVLQGSDQPQHF
TGTGCCAGCAGTGTCGGGGTCCTACAGGGGAGCGATCAGCCCCAGCATTTT
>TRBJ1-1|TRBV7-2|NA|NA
CASSFNRNTEAFF
TGTGCCAGCAGCTTCAACAGGAACACTGAAGCTTTCTTT
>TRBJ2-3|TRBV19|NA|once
CASSTKASTDTQYF
TGTGCCAGTAGTACGAAAGCCAGCACAGATACGCAGTATTTT
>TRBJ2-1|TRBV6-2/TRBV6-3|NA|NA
CASSSPLAGRGQSSYNEQFF
TGTGCCAGCAGTTCCCCCCTGGCAGGGCGAGGCCAAAGCTCCTACAATGAGCAGTTCTTC
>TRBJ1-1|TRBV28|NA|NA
CASSFTSQANTEAFF
TGTGCCAGCAGTTTTACGTCACAGGCGAACACTGAAGCTTTCTTT
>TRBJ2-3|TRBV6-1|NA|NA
CASSDLQTDTDTQYF
TGTGCCAGCAGTGATCTACAGACAGACACAGATACGCAGTATTTT
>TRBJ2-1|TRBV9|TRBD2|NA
CASTQQAGGYNNEQFF
TGTGCCAGCACCCAACAGGCGGGAGGGTACAACAATGAGCAGTTCTTC
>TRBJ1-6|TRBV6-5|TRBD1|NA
CASSYTGAFNSPLHF
TGTGCCAGCAGTTACACAGGGGCTTTTAATTCACCCCTCCACTTT
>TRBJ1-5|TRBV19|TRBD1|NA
CASSTWTGYGQPQHF
TGTGCCAGTAGTACTTGGACAGGGTACGGTCAGCCCCAGCATTTT
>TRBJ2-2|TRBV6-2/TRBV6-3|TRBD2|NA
CASSDPGTSKGTGELFF
TGTGCCAGCAGTGACCCCGGGACTAGCAAAGGCACCGGGGAGCTGTTTTTT
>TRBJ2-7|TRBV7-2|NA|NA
CASSLVSSYEQYF
TGTGCCAGCAGCTTAGTATCCAGCTACGAGCAGTACTTC
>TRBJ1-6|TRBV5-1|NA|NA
CASSPEAGSPLHF
TGCGCCAGCAGCCCCGAGGCGGGTTCACCCCTCCACTTT
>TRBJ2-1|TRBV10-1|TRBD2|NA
CASSGPDSGSYHEQFF
TGCGCCAGCAGTGGCCCGGATAGCGGGAGTTACCATGAGCAGTTCTTC
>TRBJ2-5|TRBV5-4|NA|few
CASSLAGSPETQYF
TGTGCCAGCAGCTTGGCCGGTTCCCCGGAGACCCAGTACTTC
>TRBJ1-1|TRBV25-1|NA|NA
CASSQGEGTFF
TGTGCCAGCAGCCAGGGTGAAGGAACTTTCTTT
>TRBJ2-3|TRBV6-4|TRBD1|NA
CASSVDRGADTQYF
TGTGCCAGCAGTGTAGACAGGGGTGCAGATACGCAGTATTTT
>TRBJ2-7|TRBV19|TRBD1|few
CASSPDRDRGSVQYF
TGTGCCAGTAGTCCCGACCGGGACAGGGGTTCTGTGCAGTACTTC
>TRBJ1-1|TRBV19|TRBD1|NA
CASTPRWDRGRVTEAFF
TGTGCCAGTACCCCAAGGTGGGACAGGGGTAGGGTGACTGAAGCTTTCTTT
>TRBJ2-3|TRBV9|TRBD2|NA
CASSVGGLAGSTDTQYF
TGTGCCAGCAGCGTAGGTGGACTAGCGGGAAGCACAGATACGCAGTATTTT
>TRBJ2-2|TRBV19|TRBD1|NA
CASSMRGLGTGELFF
TGTGCCAGTAGTATGAGGGGGCTAGGCACCGGGGAGCTGTTTTTT